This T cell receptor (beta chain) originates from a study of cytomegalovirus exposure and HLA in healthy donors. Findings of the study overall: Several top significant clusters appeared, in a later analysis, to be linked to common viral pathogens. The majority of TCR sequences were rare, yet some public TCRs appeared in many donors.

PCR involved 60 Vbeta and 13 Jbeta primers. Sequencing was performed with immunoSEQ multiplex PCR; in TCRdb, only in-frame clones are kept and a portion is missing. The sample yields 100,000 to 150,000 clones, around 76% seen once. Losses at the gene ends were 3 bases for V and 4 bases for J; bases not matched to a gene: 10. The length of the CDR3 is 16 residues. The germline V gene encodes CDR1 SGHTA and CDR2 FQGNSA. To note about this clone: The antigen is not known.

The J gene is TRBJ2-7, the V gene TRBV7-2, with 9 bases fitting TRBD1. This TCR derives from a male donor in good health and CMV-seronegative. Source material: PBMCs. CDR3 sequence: CASSLDKGTGWYEQYF. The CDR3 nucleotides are TGTGCCAGCAGCTTGGATAAGGGGACAGGGTGGTACGAGCAGTACTTC.